This TCR beta chain was identified in a study of shared clonotypes between healthy human individuals. The CDR3 sequence is 15 residues long. The V and J ends lost 8 bases and 4 bases respectively, with 17 bases between them. Germline V lookup: CDR1 MGHRA, CDR2 YSYEKL. Partitioning of CD4+ cells yielded a CD45RA+ naive subset and a CD45RA-negative memory subset. This table comes from immunoSEQ multiplex PCR, and its TCRdb copy is limited to in-frame clones, with some not included. The sample lists around 2.1 million clones; around 95% were seen once. The sequenced sample was naive CD4+ T cells sorted from blood. Subset noted: CD45RA+ positively selected. This chain joins TRBV4-1 and TRBJ1-4; D may be TRBD1 (6 bases). This TCR was recovered from a man aged 18 to 35 in good health. CDR3 DNA: TGCGCCAGCCGCTACGACGGACAGAATAATGAAAAACTGTTTTTT. Protein: CASRYDGQNNEKLFF.